A selection of T cell receptor beta chains follows, all from one sample in a study of shared clonotypes between healthy human individuals. Sequenced by immunoSEQ multiplex PCR; TCRdb stores in-frame clones only, minus some. Of a few million clones in the sample, approximately 95% were seen once. Input material: naive CD4+ T cells from PBMCs. The receptors shown here come from a man aged 18 to 30 in good health. Some clones in this sample may be carry-over from other donors' samples. Both conserved end residues are trimmed from each CDR3. Fields, in order: clone size, V gene, CDR3 length, J gene, CDR3 protein. The listing skips clone size in some rows; elsewhere it reads once, few, many or a size class.

clone_size: .
v_call: TRBV28
cdr3_length: 10
j_call: TRBJ1-2
cdr3_aa: ASLYEQSGYT

clone_size: .
v_call: TRBV25-1
cdr3_length: 12
j_call: TRBJ2-1
cdr3_aa: ASSAHSGRAAWF

clone_size: .
v_call: TRBV27
cdr3_length: 11
j_call: TRBJ2-3
cdr3_aa: ASSPNALDTQY

clone_size: .
v_call: TRBV5-1
cdr3_length: 17
j_call: TRBJ2-2
cdr3_aa: ASSIPRGRPRLNTGELF

clone_size: .
v_call: TRBV21-1
cdr3_length: 11
j_call: TRBJ2-1
cdr3_aa: ANPGYRYNEQF

clone_size: .
v_call: TRBV28
cdr3_length: 14
j_call: TRBJ2-7
cdr3_aa: ASSLTGLAQSYEQY

clone_size: .
v_call: TRBV2
cdr3_length: 12
j_call: TRBJ1-5
cdr3_aa: ASSGPGGSGPQH

clone_size: .
v_call: TRBV7-3
cdr3_length: 15
j_call: TRBJ2-1
cdr3_aa: ASSLISLELAAHEQF

clone_size: .
v_call: TRBV5-1
cdr3_length: 14
j_call: TRBJ2-3
cdr3_aa: ASSQTKDPERVGQY

clone_size: .
v_call: TRBV28
cdr3_length: 14
j_call: TRBJ2-5
cdr3_aa: ASSPGLAGAGRTQY

clone_size: .
v_call: TRBV7-3
cdr3_length: 19
j_call: TRBJ2-1
cdr3_aa: ASSLVSTTEGWEREENEQF

clone_size: .
v_call: TRBV5-1
cdr3_length: 14
j_call: TRBJ1-1
cdr3_aa: ASSLGDRGLIGEAF

clone_size: once
v_call: TRBV6-4
cdr3_length: 14
j_call: TRBJ2-3
cdr3_aa: ASSESRQAGTDTQY

clone_size: few
v_call: TRBV6-7
cdr3_length: 8
j_call: TRBJ2-1
cdr3_aa: ASFLRVRF

clone_size: few
v_call: TRBV9
cdr3_length: 12
j_call: TRBJ1-1
cdr3_aa: ASSAGTGLTEAF

clone_size: .
v_call: TRBV28
cdr3_length: 13
j_call: TRBJ2-7
cdr3_aa: ASSASSGVGPKQY

clone_size: .
v_call: TRBV14
cdr3_length: 10
j_call: TRBJ2-5
cdr3_aa: ASSQNQETQY

clone_size: .
v_call: TRBV29-1
cdr3_length: 13
j_call: TRBJ2-7
cdr3_aa: SVEARWEGLAEQY